Below are 2 T cell receptor beta chains sequenced from a single sample in a study of radiation and T cells in renal cell carcinoma. Documented time point: blood 4 weeks post-SBRT, at nephrectomy. The treatment was: 15 Gy SBRT to primary tumor, nephrectomy 4 weeks later. Libraries were prepared by immunoSEQ multiplex PCR; TCRdb keeps only in-frame clonotypes and omits some of them. Of 97,000 or so clones in the sample, around 80% were seen once. This specimen consisted of blood, obtained from a patient whose treatment included radiotherapy and nephrectomy. These receptors were taken from a man aged 60-69 years with renal cell carcinoma.

The rearrangement uses TRBV11-2 and TRBJ1-4; D is unresolved. The CDR3 length is 17 residues. Germline CDR1 is SGHAT and CDR2 is FQNNGV. V lost 1 base, J lost 3 bases, and 15 bases lay in between. CDR3 in amino acids: CASSLGVLRASNEKLFF. DNA of the CDR3: TGTGCCAGCAGCTTAGGGGTCTTGAGGGCGTCTAATGAAAAACTGTTTTTT. The whole variable domain, remainder taken from reference TRBV11-2 and TRBJ1-4, is EAGVAQSPRYKIIEKRQSVAFWCNPISGHATLYWYQQILGQGPKLLIQFQNNGVVDDSQLPKDRFSAERLKGVDSTLKIQPAKLEDSAVYLCASSLGVLRASNEKLFFGSGTQLSVL.

This chain links TRBV7-6 with TRBJ2-5; TRBD2 matches 9 bases. The trim removed 1 base at V and 0 bases at J, leaving 0 bases unmatched. Germline V gene sequence: CDR1 SGHVS, CDR2 FNYEAQ. This CDR3 region has 15 residues. The CDR3 DNA follows: TGTGCCAGCAGCTTAGGGACTAGCGACCAAGAGACCCAGTACTTC. Its translation is CASSLGTSDQETQYF.